The next 9 T cell receptor beta chains were all read from a single sample in a study of regulatory T cells in long-lasting Graves disease. As to time point: newly diagnosed GD, antithyroid drugs for less than 3 months. PBMC RNA served as the TCR library source. Building of the TCR beta libraries involved iRepertoire HTBI primers and Arm-PCR of CDR3 regions. Using its own MiXCR run on the multiplex PCR reads, TCRdb lists one record per CDR3 protein. The table records around 400,000 distinct CDR3 sequences, roughly a sixth of them present only once. The source was peripheral blood mononuclear cells (PBMCs), collected at new diagnosis, from a patient treated with antithyroid drugs. Source of these receptors: a female donor with Graves disease.

The chain is built from TRBV29-1 and TRBJ2-5; D perhaps matches TRBD1 (6 bases). Germline CDR1 is SQVTM and CDR2 is ANQGSEA. Trimming took off 4 bases at V and 1 base at J, with 10 bases between the two ends. This CDR3 is built from 13 residues. CDR3 region: CSVGGQRQETQYF. The CDR3 bases are TGCAGCGTTGGAGGACAGCGCCAAGAGACCCAGTACTTC.

A few counts support this clonotype. The CDR3 end shows no conserved phenylalanine or tryptophan, and so a read error is likely. This chain links TRBV13 with TRBJ1-2, with a weak D call TRBD1 (5 bases). Germline V CDR1 and CDR2: PRHDT, FYEKMQ (reference sequence). CDR3 size: 15 residues. V shed 4 bases and J shed 1 base, with 13 bases lying between them. CDR3 amino acids: CASSSGTALNYGYTL. DNA for the CDR3: TGTGCCAGCAGCTCCGGGACGGCCCTTAACTATGGCTACACCCTC.

At least ten counts were recorded for this clonotype. The chain carries TRBV5-6 and TRBJ1-6, with D unclear. Germline lookup yields CDR1 SGHDT and CDR2 YYEEEE. This CDR3 contains 12 residues. Trimming shortened V by 4 bases and J by 7 bases, and 6 bases separated the two germline ends. This CDR3 reads CASSTTNSPLHF. Written as DNA, the CDR3 is TGTGCCAGCAGCACCACGAATTCACCCCTCCACTTT.

This clonotype was detected many times. The rearrangement joins TRBV7-2 to TRBJ2-1, with TRBD2 matching 8 bases. Germline assignment: CDR1 SGHTA and CDR2 FQGNSA. V shed 2 bases and J 7 bases; nucleotides not matched to a gene: 4. The CDR3 has 14 amino acids. The CDR3 sequence is CASSLRREGNEQFF. The CDR3 nucleotides are TGTGCCAGCAGCTTACGTCGGGAGGGGAATGAGCAGTTCTTC.

This clonotype was counted a few times. This chain uses TRBV6-5 with TRBJ1-1; D not certain. The ends were cut back, 4 bases at V and 2 bases at J, with 8 bases in the middle. Germline V CDR1 and CDR2: MNHEY, SVGAGI. There are 13 residues in the CDR3. The CDR3 loop is CASSLADNTEAFF. DNA for the CDR3: TGTGCCAGCAGTTTAGCAGATAACACTGAAGCTTTCTTT.

Remarks on this clonotype: This probably arose from a read error, given a far larger clone one base away. The rearrangement links TRBV20-1 to TRBJ2-7, with D possibly being TRBD2 (7 bases). CDR3 length equals 13 residues. Looked up from germline, CDR1 is DFQATT and CDR2 is SNEGSKA (reference sequence). Deletions cut 4 bases from V and 7 bases from J, with 17 bases between. CDR3 in DNA: TGCAGTGCTACGGGACACGCGGGGGATGAGCAGTACTTC. Protein: CSATGHAGDEQYF.

Ten or more counts support this clonotype. The J gene is TRBJ1-3, the V gene TRBV6-2 or TRBV6-3; tentatively, D is TRBD1 (5 bases). There are 16 residues in the CDR3. The germline V gene encodes CDR1 MNHEY and CDR2 SVGEGT. The ends were cut back, 4 bases at V and 2 bases at J, with 15 bases in the middle. The CDR3 sequence is CASSWRGGGAGNTIYF. In DNA form, the CDR3 reads TGTGCCAGCAGTTGGCGGGGGGGGGGAGCTGGAAACACCATATATTTT.

The J gene is TRBJ1-1, the V gene TRBV20-1; D call uncertain. The CDR3 covers 16 residues. Trimming shortened V by 0 bases and J by 2 bases, and 16 bases separated the two germline ends. Germline lookup yields CDR1 DFQATT and CDR2 SNEGSKA (reference sequence). The CDR3 DNA reads TGCAGTGCTAGAGAGGACGTATTTTCCCGAAACACTGAAGCTTTCTTT. Translated: CSAREDVFSRNTEAFF.

This clonotype was counted many times. The chain uses TRBV20-1 and TRBJ2-5, with TRBD1 matching 8 bases. The V segment lost 6 bases and the J segment 5 bases; nucleotides outside the gene matches: 8. In germline, CDR1 is DFQATT, CDR2 SNEGSKA (reference sequence). The CDR3 runs 13 residues. CDR3: CSARGQGWETQYF. The CDR3, as DNA: TGCAGTGCCCGCGGACAGGGTTGGGAGACCCAGTACTTC.